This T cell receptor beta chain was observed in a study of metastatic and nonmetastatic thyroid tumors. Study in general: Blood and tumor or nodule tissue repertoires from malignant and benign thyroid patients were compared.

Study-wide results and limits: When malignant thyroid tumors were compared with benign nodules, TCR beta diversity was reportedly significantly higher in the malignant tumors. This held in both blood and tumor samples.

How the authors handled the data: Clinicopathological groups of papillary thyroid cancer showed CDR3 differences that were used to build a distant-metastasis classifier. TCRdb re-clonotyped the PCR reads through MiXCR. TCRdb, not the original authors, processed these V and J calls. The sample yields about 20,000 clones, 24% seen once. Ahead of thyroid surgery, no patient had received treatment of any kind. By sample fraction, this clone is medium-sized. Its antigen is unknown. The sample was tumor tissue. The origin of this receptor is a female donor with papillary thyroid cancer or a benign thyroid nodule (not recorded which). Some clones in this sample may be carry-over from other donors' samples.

The CDR3 is CASSTLGVNEQFF. DNA of the CDR3: TGTGCCAGCAGTACGCTTGGGGTAAATGAGCAGTTCTTC. The genes are TRBV28 and TRBJ2-1; D gene uncertain. This CDR3 spans 13 amino acids. Trimming removed 5 bases at V and 7 bases at J, with 12 bases between. CDR1 is MDHEN and CDR2 is SYDVKM in the germline V gene.